These 2 T cell receptor beta chains came from one sample sequenced in a study of blood T cell repertoires in COVID-19. Profiling relied on immunoSEQ multiplex PCR, and the TCRdb table lists in-frame clones only, not all of them. Of around 100,000 clones in the sample, 69% were seen once. Sequencing was carried out using peripheral blood. Receptors originate from an elderly man with acute or convalescent COVID-19.

This clone was counted a few times. Sequence at one end of the junction differs from germline and may be a read error. The V and J genes are TRBV13 and TRBJ2-1, with 11 bases identical to TRBD2. CDR1 is PRHDT, CDR2 FYEKMQ, per germline (reference sequence). The CDR3 loop spans 14 amino acids. The DNA for the CDR3 is TGTGCCAGCAGCCCTAGCGGGAGGCCCGGTGGTGAGGTCTTC. Translation gives CASSPSGRPGGEVF.

This chain links TRBV19 with TRBJ2-2; D may be TRBD2 (6 bases). Trimming pared 5 bases from V and 0 bases from J, leaving 7 bases between. The CDR3 contains 14 residues. Germline V gene sequence: CDR1 LNHDA, CDR2 SQIVND (reference sequence). CDR3 amino acids: CASSPGANTGELFF. CDR3 nucleotide sequence: TGTGCCAGTAGTCCGGGGGCGAACACCGGGGAGCTGTTTTTT.